A selection of T cell receptor beta chains follows, all from one sample in a study of blood T cell repertoires in COVID-19. Using immunoSEQ multiplex PCR, the repertoire was profiled, and TCRdb retains in-frame clones only, with some absent. The sample lists about 280,000 clones; approximately 83% were seen once. The sequenced sample was peripheral blood. These receptors were obtained from a woman aged 25-40 years who had recovered from COVID-19. Each CDR3 is given with its conserved first and last residue. The D gene is left open where the match is weak. For some rows the clone size is stated as once, few or many, or as a class when expanded; others skip it.

clone size	D gene	CDR3 length	V gene	J gene	CDR3 protein	CDR3 DNA
.	.	14	TRBV5-1	TRBJ2-3	CASSLVAGTDTQYF	TGCGCCAGCAGCTTGGTAGCGGGCACAGATACGCAGTATTTT
.	.	13	TRBV27	TRBJ2-1	CASSRLIDNEQFF	TGTGCCAGCAGCCGTCTTATAGACAATGAGCAGTTCTTC
.	TRBD1	16	TRBV6-2/TRBV6-3	TRBJ1-5	CASSSDRGKVNQPQHF	TGTGCCAGCAGTTCTGACAGGGGTAAGGTAAATCAGCCCCAGCATTTT
.	TRBD1	16	TRBV5-6	TRBJ2-7	CASSLAHRTGVYEQYF	TGTGCCAGCAGCTTGGCCCACCGGACAGGGGTCTACGAGCAGTACTTC
.	.	14	TRBV27	TRBJ1-5	CASSLSGDNQPQHF	TGTGCCAGCAGTTTATCCGGAGACAATCAGCCCCAGCATTTT
.	.	13	TRBV24-1	TRBJ1-5	CATSDFSGQPQHF	TGTGCCACCAGTGATTTTTCGGGGCAGCCCCAGCATTTT
.	TRBD2	16	TRBV3-1/TRBV3-2	TRBJ2-2	CASSQALAGVAGELFF	TGTGCCAGCAGCCAAGCACTAGCGGGAGTGGCCGGGGAGCTGTTTTTT
.	TRBD2	14	TRBV7-6	TRBJ2-7	CASSLIAGVREQYF	TGTGCCAGCAGCTTGATAGCGGGAGTCCGCGAGCAGTACTTC
.	TRBD1	15	TRBV25-1	TRBJ2-5	CASSPRQGWGETQYF	TGTGCCAGCAGTCCCCGACAGGGTTGGGGAGAGACCCAGTACTTC
.	TRBD1	13	TRBV27	TRBJ2-4	CASSTQTGGIQYF	TGTGCCAGCAGTACCCAGACAGGGGGCATTCAGTACTTC
.	TRBD2	16	TRBV7-2	TRBJ2-7	CASSLTAGGLSYEQYF	TGTGCCAGCAGCCTCACAGCGGGAGGGCTTTCCTACGAGCAGTACTTC
.	.	13	TRBV27	TRBJ1-6	CASSLTANSPLHF	TGTGCCAGCAGTTTGACAGCAAATTCACCCCTCCACTTT
.	TRBD2	18	TRBV10-2	TRBJ2-5	CASRKGLAGQGPRETQYF	TGCGCCAGCAGAAAGGGACTAGCGGGGCAGGGCCCGAGAGAGACCCAGTACTTC
.	.	14	TRBV2	TRBJ1-1	CASSVGGGNTEAFF	TGTGCCAGCAGTGTCGGGGGGGGAAACACTGAAGCTTTCTTT
once	TRBD1	15	TRBV9	TRBJ2-7	CASSGGQGAVREQYF	TGTGCCAGCAGCGGCGGACAGGGGGCGGTTCGCGAGCAGTACTTC
many	.	14	TRBV6-5	TRBJ1-2	CASSYGTQGYGYTF	TGTGCCAGCAGTTACGGGACACAGGGCTATGGCTACACCTTC
.	.	14	TRBV19	TRBJ2-7	CASSIVGTSYEQYF	TGTGCCAGTAGTATAGTTGGGACTTCCTACGAGCAGTACTTC
.	TRBD1	14	TRBV6-5	TRBJ1-5	CASKGTDGNQPQHF	TGTGCCAGCAAGGGGACAGATGGCAATCAGCCCCAGCATTTT
few	.	13	TRBV5-1	TRBJ1-2	CASSLGQNYGYTF	TGCGCCAGCAGCTTAGGACAGAACTATGGCTACACCTTC
once	TRBD2	16	TRBV11-2	TRBJ2-7	CASSSLAGEASYEQYF	TGTGCCAGCAGCTCTTTAGCGGGAGAAGCCTCCTACGAGCAGTACTTC
.	.	12	TRBV29-1	TRBJ1-1	CSVQAGGPEAFF	TGCAGCGTCCAAGCTGGGGGCCCTGAAGCTTTCTTT
.	TRBD1	16	TRBV7-9	TRBJ2-7	CASSLNRGGRNYEQYF	TGTGCCAGCAGCTTAAATAGAGGGGGCCGGAACTACGAGCAGTACTTC
.	.	15	TRBV3-1/TRBV3-2	TRBJ1-3	CASSTLGGGGNTIYF	TGTGCCAGCAGTACACTAGGGGGTGGAGGAAACACCATATATTTT
.	.	15	TRBV3-1/TRBV3-2	TRBJ2-7	CASSQVGGLSYEQYF	TGTGCCAGCAGCCAAGTGGGGGGGCTATCCTACGAGCAGTACTTC
few	.	12	TRBV7-9	TRBJ1-2	CASSSTNYGYTF	TGTGCCAGCAGCTCTACGAACTATGGCTACACCTTC
.	.	13	TRBV4-1	TRBJ2-3	CASSPVVADTQYF	TGCGCCAGCAGCCCGGTAGTGGCAGATACGCAGTATTTT
.	.	14	TRBV5-5	TRBJ2-5	CASSLVGTQETQYF	TGTGCCAGCAGCTTGGTTGGGACTCAAGAGACCCAGTACTTC
.	TRBD1	14	TRBV27	TRBJ1-1	CASSLTGTNTEAFF	TGTGCCAGCAGTTTGACAGGGACTAACACTGAAGCTTTCTTT
.	.	13	TRBV28	TRBJ1-2	CASSFHRASGYTF	TGTGCCAGCAGTTTTCACAGGGCCTCTGGCTACACCTTC
.	.	14	TRBV5-1	TRBJ2-2	CASRLAVDTGELFF	TGCGCCAGCCGACTGGCCGTCGACACCGGGGAGCTGTTTTTT
.	.	12	TRBV30	TRBJ2-3	CAWSASGVGQYF	TGTGCCTGGAGTGCCTCCGGGGTAGGGCAGTATTTT
.	.	12	TRBV13	TRBJ2-7	CASSFQEDEQYF	TGTGCCAGCAGCTTCCAGGAGGACGAGCAGTACTTC
.	TRBD1	16	TRBV18	TRBJ1-5	CASSLSYRGGGQPQHF	TGTGCCAGCTCACTATCGTACAGGGGAGGAGGTCAGCCCCAGCATTTT
.	.	12	TRBV27	TRBJ2-3	CASSFSPDTQYF	TGTGCCAGCAGTTTTTCTCCAGATACGCAGTATTTT
.	.	14	TRBV5-1	TRBJ1-2	CASSLAGVERGYTF	TGCGCCAGCAGCTTGGCTGGAGTCGAGAGGGGCTACACCTTC
.	TRBD2	17	TRBV11-3	TRBJ2-7	CASSLSLIGLASPEQYF	TGTGCCAGCAGCTTAAGTTTGATTGGACTAGCGTCCCCCGAGCAGTACTTC
.	.	14	TRBV5-1	TRBJ1-5	CASSLDGEDQPQHF	TGCGCCAGCAGCTTGGACGGGGAGGATCAGCCCCAGCATTTT
.	.	13	TRBV25-1	TRBJ2-7	CASRHFSSYEQYF	TGTGCCAGCCGACACTTTTCCTCCTACGAGCAGTACTTC
.	.	15	TRBV7-9	TRBJ1-1	CASSLRAGANTEAFF	TGTGCCAGCAGCTTACGGGCGGGCGCTAACACTGAAGCTTTCTTT
.	.	13	TRBV6-1	TRBJ1-5	CASSEEGGQPQHF	TGTGCCAGCAGTGAGGAAGGAGGTCAGCCCCAGCATTTT
.	TRBD1	15	TRBV7-9	TRBJ1-1	CASSLYGTERTEAFF	TGTGCCAGCAGCTTATATGGGACAGAGAGGACTGAAGCTTTCTTT
.	TRBD1	14	TRBV4-2	TRBJ1-4	CASSQDRQGEKLFF	TGTGCCAGCAGCCAAGATCGACAGGGGGAAAAACTGTTTTTT
.	TRBD1	17	TRBV19	TRBJ2-7	CASSMPTKTGNPYEQYF	TGTGCCAGTAGTATGCCGACGAAGACAGGGAACCCCTACGAGCAGTACTTC
.	.	13	TRBV6-6	TRBJ1-5	CASSFGQNQPQHF	TGTGCCAGCAGCTTTGGACAGAATCAGCCCCAGCATTTT
.	.	13	TRBV12-3/TRBV12-4	TRBJ1-2	CASTGPVNYGYTF	TGTGCCAGCACAGGGCCGGTTAACTATGGCTACACCTTC
.	TRBD1	17	TRBV4-3	TRBJ2-1	CASSPDSGGEKANEQFF	TGCGCCAGCAGCCCCGATTCAGGGGGCGAAAAAGCCAATGAGCAGTTCTTC
few	TRBD1	15	TRBV6-2/TRBV6-3	TRBJ2-1	CASSSGTGDSNEQFF	TGTGCCAGCAGTTCCGGGACAGGGGATTCGAATGAGCAGTTCTTC
.	TRBD2	20	TRBV3-1/TRBV3-2	TRBJ2-3	CASSPLAWLAGGLDTDTQYF	TGTGCCAGCAGCCCGCTCGCGTGGCTAGCGGGGGGCCTTGACACAGATACGCAGTATTTT
.	.	14	TRBV12-5	TRBJ2-1	CASGLGQTYNEQFF	TGTGCTAGTGGTTTGGGTCAGACCTACAATGAGCAGTTCTTC
.	.	13	TRBV15	TRBJ1-1	CATSRKGDTEAFF	TGTGCCACCAGCAGAAAAGGGGACACTGAAGCTTTCTTT
.	.	15	TRBV11-2	TRBJ2-7	CASSPLTGGSGEQYF	TGTGCCAGCAGCCCCCTAACTGGGGGGTCTGGCGAGCAGTACTTC
.	.	13	TRBV6-5	TRBJ2-5	CASSLLGGETQYF	TGTGCCAGCAGTCTGCTGGGGGGAGAGACCCAGTACTTC
.	.	15	TRBV7-8	TRBJ1-6	CASTLMKQGRSPLHF	TGTGCCAGCACCCTAATGAAACAGGGACGATCACCCCTCCACTTT
.	TRBD2	15	TRBV25-1	TRBJ2-1	CASSERTGGPGEQFF	TGTGCCAGCAGTGAAAGGACGGGAGGGCCCGGTGAGCAGTTCTTC
.	TRBD1	13	TRBV2	TRBJ1-4	CASRSGTGGLGFF	TGTGCCAGCAGATCCGGGACAGGGGGCCTGGGGTTTTTT
.	TRBD1	14	TRBV5-1	TRBJ1-2	CASSLDRGLEGYTF	TGCGCCAGCAGCTTAGACAGGGGGCTTGAGGGCTACACCTTC